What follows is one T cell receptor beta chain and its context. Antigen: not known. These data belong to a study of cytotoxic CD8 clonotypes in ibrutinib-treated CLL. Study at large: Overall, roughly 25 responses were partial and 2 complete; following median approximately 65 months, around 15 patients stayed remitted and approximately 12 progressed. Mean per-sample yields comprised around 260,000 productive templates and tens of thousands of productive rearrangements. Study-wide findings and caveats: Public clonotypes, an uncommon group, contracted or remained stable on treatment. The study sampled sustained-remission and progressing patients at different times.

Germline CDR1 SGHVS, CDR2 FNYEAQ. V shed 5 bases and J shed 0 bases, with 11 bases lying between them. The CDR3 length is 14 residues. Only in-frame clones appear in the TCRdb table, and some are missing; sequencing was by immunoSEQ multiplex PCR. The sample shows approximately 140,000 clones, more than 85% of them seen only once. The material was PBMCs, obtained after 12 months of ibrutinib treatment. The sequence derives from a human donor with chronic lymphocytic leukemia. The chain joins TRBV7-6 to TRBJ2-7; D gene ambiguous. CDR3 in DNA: TGTGCCAGCAGCGACGGTTCGATCTCCTACGAGCAGTACTTC. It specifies CASSDGSISYEQYF.